This T cell receptor (beta chain) is from a study of OX40 agonist ivuxolimab in advanced cancers. Across the study: Hepatocellular carcinoma, melanoma, renal cell or head and neck cancer affected the dose-escalation patients. The dose-escalation cohort was about 86% male, with a mean age of about 56 years, ranging roughly 20 to 90.

Worth noting for this clone: What it binds is not known.

V lost 7 bases and J lost 2, with 8 bases in between. CDR3 length: 12 residues. Germline CDR1 and CDR2: MDHEN and SYDVKM. Here immunoSEQ multiplex PCR was the method, and the copy in TCRdb shows in-frame clones only, minus some. The table includes about 48,000 clones, 80% to 90% detected once. Overall study results and limits: CD4+ and CD8+ T cells in blood underwent clonal expansion by week 6 at 0.1 to 3.0 mg/kg.

The rearrangement joins TRBV28 to TRBJ1-2; D remains ambiguous. The source of this sequence is an adult with an advanced solid tumor such as melanoma, head and neck, liver or kidney cancer. The material sequenced was CD4+ or CD8+ T cells sorted from blood, taken in a trial of the OX40 agonist ivuxolimab. Written as DNA, the CDR3 is TGTGCCAGCACGACTCCGAACTATGGCTACACCTTC. Translation: CASTTPNYGYTF.